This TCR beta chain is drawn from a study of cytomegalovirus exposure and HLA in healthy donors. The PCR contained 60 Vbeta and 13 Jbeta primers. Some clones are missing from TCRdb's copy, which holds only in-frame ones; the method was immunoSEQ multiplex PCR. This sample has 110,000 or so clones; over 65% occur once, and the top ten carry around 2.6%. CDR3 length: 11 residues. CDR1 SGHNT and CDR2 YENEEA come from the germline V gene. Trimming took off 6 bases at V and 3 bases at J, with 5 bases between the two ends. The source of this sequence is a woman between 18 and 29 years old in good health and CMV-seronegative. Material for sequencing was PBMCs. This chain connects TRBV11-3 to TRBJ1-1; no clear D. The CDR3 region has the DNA TGTGCCAGCAGGAGGGACACTGAAGCTTTCTTT. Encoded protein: CASRRDTEAFF.